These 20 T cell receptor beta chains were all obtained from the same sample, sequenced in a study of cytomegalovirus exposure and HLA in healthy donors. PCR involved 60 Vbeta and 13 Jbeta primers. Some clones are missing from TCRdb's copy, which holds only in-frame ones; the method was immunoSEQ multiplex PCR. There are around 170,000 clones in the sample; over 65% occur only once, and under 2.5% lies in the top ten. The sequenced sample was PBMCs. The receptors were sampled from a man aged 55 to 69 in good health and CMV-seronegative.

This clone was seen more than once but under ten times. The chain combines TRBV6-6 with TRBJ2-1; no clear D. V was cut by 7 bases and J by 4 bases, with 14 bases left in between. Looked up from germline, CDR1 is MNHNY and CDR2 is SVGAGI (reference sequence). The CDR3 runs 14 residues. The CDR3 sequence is CASTYRVEYNEQFF. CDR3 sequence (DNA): TGTGCCAGCACCTACCGGGTGGAATACAATGAGCAGTTCTTC.

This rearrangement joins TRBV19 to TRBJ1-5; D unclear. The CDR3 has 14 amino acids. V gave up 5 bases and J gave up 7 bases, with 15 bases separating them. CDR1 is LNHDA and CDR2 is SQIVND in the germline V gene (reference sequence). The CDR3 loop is CASSLTYNGQPQHF. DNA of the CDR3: TGTGCCAGTAGTCTGACCTATAACGGGCAGCCCCAGCATTTT.

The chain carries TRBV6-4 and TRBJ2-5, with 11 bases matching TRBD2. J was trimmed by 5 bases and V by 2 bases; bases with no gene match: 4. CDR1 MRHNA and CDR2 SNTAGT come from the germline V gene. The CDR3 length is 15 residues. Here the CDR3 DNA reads TGTGCCAGCAGTGACGTGCCTAGCGGGAGGGAGACCCAGTACTTC. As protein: CASSDVPSGRETQYF.

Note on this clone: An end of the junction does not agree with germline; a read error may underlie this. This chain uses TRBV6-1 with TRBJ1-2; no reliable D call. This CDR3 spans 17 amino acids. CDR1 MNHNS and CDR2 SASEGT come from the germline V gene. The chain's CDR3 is CASSDPDGGAPGDGYPF. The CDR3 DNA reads TGTGCCAGCAGTGACCCGGATGGAGGAGCACCCGGGGATGGCTACCCCTTC.

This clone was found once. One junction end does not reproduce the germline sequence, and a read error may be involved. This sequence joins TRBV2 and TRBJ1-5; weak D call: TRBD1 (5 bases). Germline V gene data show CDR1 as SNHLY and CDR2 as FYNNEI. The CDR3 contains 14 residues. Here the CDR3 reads CASTPQGSNQPQNF. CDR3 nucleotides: TGTGCCAGCACCCCCCAGGGTAGCAATCAGCCCCAGAATTTT.

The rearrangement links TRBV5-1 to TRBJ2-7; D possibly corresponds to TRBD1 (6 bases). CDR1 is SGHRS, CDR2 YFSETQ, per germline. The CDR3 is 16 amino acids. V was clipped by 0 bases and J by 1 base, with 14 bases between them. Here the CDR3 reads CASSLEVQGLSYEQYF. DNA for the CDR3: TGCGCCAGCAGCTTGGAGGTACAGGGATTATCCTACGAGCAGTACTTC.

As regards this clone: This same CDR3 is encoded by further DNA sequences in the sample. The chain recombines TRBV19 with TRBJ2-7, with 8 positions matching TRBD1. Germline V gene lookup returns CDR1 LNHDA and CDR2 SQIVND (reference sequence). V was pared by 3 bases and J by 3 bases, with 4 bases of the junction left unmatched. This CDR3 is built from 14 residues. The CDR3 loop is CASSMGTGGYEQYF. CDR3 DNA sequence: TGTGCCAGTAGTATGGGAACAGGGGGCTACGAGCAGTACTTC.

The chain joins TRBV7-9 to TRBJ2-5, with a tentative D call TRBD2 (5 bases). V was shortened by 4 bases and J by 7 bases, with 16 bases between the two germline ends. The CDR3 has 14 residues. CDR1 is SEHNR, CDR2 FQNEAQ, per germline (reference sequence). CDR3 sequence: CASSYPPDAGTQYF. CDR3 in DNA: TGTGCCAGCAGCTACCCACCGGACGCGGGGACCCAGTACTTC. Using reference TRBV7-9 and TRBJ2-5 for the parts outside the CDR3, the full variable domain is DTGVSQNPRHKITKRGQNVTFRCDPISEHNRLYWYRQTLGQGPEFLTYFQNEAQLEKSRLLSDRFSAERPKGSFSTLEIQRTEQGDSAMYLCASSYPPDAGTQYFGPGTRLLVL.

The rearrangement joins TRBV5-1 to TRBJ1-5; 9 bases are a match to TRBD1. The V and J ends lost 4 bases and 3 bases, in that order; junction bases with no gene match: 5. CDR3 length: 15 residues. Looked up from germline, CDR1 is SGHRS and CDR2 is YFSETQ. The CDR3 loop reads CASSAGTGSNQPQHF. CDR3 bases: TGCGCCAGCAGCGCCGGGACAGGGTCCAATCAGCCCCAGCATTTT.

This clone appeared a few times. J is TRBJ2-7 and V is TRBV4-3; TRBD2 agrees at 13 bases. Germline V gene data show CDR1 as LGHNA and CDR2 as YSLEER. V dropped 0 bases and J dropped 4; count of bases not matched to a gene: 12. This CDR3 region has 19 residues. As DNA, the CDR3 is TGCGCCAGCAGCCAAGATCAACCCACTAGCGGGAGGGCCATATACGAGCAGTACTTC. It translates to CASSQDQPTSGRAIYEQYF.

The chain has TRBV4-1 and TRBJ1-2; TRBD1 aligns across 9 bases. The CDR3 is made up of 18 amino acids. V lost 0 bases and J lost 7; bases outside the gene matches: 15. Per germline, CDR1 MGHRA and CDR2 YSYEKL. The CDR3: CASSQDNFEVGTGFGYTF. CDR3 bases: TGCGCCAGCAGCCAAGATAATTTCGAAGTCGGGACAGGGTTTGGCTACACCTTC.

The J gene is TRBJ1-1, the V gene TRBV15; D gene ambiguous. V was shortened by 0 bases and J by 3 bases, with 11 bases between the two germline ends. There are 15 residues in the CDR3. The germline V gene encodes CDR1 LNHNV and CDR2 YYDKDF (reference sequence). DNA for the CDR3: TGTGCCACCAGCAGAGATTTGCAGGATCACACTGAAGCTTTCTTT. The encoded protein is CATSRDLQDHTEAFF. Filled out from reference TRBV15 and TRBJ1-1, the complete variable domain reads DAMVIQNPRYQVTQFGKPVTLSCSQTLNHNVMYWYQQKSSQAPKLLFHYYDKDFNNEADTPDNFQSRRPNTSFCFLDIRSPGLGDTAMYLCATSRDLQDHTEAFFGQGTRLTVV.

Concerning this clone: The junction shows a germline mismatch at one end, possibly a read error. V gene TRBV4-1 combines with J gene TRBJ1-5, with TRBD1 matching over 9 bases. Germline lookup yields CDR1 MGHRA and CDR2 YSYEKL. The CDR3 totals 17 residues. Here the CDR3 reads CASSQAWTGDSNQPQNF. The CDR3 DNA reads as TGCGCCAGCAGCCAAGCCTGGACAGGGGATAGCAATCAGCCCCAGAATTTT.

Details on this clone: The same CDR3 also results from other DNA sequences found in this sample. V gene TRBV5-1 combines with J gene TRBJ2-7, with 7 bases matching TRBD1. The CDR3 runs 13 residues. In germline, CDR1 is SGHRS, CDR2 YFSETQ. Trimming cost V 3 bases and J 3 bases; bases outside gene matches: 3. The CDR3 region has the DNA TGCGCCAGCAGCTCTCGGGACAGCTACGAGCAGTACTTC. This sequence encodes CASSSRDSYEQYF. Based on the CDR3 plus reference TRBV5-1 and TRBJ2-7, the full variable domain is KAGVTQTPRYLIKTRGQQVTLSCSPISGHRSVSWYQQTPGQGLQFLFEYFSETQRNKGNFPGRFSGRQFSNSRSEMNVSTLELGDSALYLCASSSRDSYEQYFGPGTRLTVT.

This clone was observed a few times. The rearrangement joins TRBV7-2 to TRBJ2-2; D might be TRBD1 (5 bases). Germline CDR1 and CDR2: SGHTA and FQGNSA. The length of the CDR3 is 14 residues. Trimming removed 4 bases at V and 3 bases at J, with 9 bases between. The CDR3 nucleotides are TGTGCCAGCAGCTCTAGGGGCTACACCGGGGAGCTGTTTTTT. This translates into CASSSRGYTGELFF.

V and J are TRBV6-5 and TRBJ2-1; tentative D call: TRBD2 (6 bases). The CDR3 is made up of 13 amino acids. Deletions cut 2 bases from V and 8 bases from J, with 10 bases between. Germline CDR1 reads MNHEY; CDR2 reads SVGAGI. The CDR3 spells CASSYGGVDEQFF. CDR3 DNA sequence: TGTGCCAGCAGTTACGGCGGGGTCGATGAGCAGTTCTTC.

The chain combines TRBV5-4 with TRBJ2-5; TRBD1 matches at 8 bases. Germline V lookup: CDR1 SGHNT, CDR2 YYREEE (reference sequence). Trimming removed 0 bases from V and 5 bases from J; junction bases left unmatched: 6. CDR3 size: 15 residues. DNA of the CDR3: TGTGCCAGCAGCTTGGTAGGACAGGGTGCGGAGACCCAGTACTTC. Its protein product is CASSLVGQGAETQYF.

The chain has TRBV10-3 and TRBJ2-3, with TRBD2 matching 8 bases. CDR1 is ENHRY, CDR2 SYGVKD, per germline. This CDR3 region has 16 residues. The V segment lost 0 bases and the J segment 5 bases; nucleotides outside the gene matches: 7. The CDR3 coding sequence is TGTGCCATCAGTGAGTCTCCTAGCGGGTGGGGAGATACGCAGTATTTT. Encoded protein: CAISESPSGWGDTQYF.

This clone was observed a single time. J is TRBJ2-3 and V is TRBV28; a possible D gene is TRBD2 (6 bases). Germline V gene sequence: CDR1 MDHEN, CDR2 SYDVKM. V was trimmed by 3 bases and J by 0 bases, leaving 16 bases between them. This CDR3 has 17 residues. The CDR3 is CASSFTPSDPSTDTQYF. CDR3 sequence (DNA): TGTGCCAGCAGTTTTACGCCTAGCGATCCTAGCACAGATACGCAGTATTTT.

CDR3 coding DNA: TGCGCCAGCAGCTTCGAATTCACCAACAGGCCCTACGAGCAGTACTTC. Amino acids: CASSFEFTNRPYEQYF. V is TRBV5-1 and J is TRBJ2-7, with D tentatively TRBD1 (5 bases). The ends were cut back, 2 bases at V and 2 bases at J, with 17 bases in the middle. The germline gives CDR1 SGHRS, CDR2 YFSETQ. This CDR3 region has 16 residues.